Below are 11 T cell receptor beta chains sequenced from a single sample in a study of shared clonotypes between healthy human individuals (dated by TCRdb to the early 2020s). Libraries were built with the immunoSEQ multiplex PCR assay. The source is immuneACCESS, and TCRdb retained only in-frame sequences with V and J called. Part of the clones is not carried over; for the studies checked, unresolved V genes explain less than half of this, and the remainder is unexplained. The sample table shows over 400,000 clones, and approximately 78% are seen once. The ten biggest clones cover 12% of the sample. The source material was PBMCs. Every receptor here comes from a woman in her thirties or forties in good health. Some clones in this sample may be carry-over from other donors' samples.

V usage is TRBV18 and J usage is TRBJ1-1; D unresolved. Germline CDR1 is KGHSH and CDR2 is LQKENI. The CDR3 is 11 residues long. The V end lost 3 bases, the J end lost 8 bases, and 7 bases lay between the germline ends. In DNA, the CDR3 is TGTGCCAGCTCACCGGGGATGGAAGCTTTCTTT. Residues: CASSPGMEAFF.

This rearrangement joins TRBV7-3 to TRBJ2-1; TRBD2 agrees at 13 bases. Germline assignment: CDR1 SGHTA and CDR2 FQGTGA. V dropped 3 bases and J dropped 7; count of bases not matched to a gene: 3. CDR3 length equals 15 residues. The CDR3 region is CASSLGLAGSNEQFF. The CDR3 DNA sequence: TGTGCCAGCAGCTTGGGACTAGCGGGATCGAATGAGCAGTTCTTC.

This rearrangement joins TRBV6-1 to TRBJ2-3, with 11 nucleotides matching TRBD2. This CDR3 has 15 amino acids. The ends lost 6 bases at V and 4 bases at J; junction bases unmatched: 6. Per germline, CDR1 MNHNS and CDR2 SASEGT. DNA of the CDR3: TGTGCCAGCAGCGGGACTAGCGGTTTTGCAGATACGCAGTATTTT. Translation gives CASSGTSGFADTQYF.

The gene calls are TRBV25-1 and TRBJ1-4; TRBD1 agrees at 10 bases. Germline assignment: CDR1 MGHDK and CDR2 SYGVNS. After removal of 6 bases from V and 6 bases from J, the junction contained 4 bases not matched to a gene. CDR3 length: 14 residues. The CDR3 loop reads CASSLGTGDEKLFF. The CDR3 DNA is TGTGCCAGCAGCCTAGGGACAGGGGATGAAAAACTGTTTTTT.

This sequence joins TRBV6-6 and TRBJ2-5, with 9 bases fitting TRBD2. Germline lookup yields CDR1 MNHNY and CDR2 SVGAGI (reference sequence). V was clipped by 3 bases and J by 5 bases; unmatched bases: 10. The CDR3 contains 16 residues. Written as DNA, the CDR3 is TGTGCCAGCAGTTATCGGGCTAGCGGGGCCCAGGAGACCCAGTACTTC. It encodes CASSYRASGAQETQYF.

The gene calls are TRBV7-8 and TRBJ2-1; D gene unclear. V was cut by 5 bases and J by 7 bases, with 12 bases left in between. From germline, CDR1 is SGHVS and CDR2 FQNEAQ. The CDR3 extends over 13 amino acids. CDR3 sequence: CASSPLVRNEQFF. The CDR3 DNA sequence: TGTGCCAGCAGCCCGCTGGTCCGGAATGAGCAGTTCTTC. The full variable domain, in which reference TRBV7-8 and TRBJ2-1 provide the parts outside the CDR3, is GAGVSQSPRYKVAKRGQDVALRCDPISGHVSLFWYQQALGQGPEFLTYFQNEAQLDKSGLPSDRFFAERPEGSVSTLKIQRTQQEDSAVYLCASSPLVRNEQFFGPGTRLTVL.

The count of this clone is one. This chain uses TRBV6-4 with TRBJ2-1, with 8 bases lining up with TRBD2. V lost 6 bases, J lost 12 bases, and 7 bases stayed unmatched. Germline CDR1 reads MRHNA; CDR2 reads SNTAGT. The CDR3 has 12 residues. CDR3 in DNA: TGTGCCAGCAGCCGTAGCGGGGAAGGGCAGTTCTTC. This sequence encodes CASSRSGEGQFF.

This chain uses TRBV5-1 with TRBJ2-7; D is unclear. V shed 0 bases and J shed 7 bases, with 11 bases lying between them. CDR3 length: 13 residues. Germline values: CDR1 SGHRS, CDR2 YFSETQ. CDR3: CASSLESRGEQYF. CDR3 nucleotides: TGCGCCAGCAGCTTGGAATCTAGAGGAGAGCAGTACTTC. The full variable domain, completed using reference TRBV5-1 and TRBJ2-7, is KAGVTQTPRYLIKTRGQQVTLSCSPISGHRSVSWYQQTPGQGLQFLFEYFSETQRNKGNFPGRFSGRQFSNSRSEMNVSTLELGDSALYLCASSLESRGEQYFGPGTRLTVT.

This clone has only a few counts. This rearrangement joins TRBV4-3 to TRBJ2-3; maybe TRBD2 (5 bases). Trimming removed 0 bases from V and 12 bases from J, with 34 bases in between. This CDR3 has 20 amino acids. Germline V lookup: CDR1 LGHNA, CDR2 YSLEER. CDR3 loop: CASSQDLNRVSGGPLLSQYF. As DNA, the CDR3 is TGCGCCAGCAGCCAAGATTTGAATCGCGTAAGCGGAGGCCCCCTGCTATCTCAGTATTTT.

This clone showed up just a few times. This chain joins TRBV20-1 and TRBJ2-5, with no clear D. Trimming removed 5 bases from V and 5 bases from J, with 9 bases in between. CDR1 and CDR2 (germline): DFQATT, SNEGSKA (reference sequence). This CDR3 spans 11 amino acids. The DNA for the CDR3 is TGCAGTGCTTCCCCCTCGGAGACCCAGTACTTC. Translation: CSASPSETQYF.

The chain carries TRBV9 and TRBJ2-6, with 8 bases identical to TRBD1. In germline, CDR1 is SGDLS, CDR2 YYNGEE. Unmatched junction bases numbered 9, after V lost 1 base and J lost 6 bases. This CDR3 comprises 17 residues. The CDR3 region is CASSVRQGPSVANVLTF. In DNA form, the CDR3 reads TGTGCCAGCAGCGTAAGACAGGGGCCCTCGGTGGCCAACGTCCTGACTTTC.